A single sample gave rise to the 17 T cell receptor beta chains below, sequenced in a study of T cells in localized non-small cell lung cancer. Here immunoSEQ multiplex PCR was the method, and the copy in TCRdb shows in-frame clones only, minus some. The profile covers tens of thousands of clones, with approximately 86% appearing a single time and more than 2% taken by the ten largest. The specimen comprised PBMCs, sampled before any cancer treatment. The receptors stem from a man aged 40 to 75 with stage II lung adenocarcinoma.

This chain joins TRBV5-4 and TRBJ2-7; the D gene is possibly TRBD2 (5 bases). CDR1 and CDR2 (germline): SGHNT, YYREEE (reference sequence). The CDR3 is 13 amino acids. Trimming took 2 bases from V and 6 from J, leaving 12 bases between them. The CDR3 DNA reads TGTGCCAGCAGCTTCCGGGGATTAAGCGAGCAGTACTTC. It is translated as CASSFRGLSEQYF.

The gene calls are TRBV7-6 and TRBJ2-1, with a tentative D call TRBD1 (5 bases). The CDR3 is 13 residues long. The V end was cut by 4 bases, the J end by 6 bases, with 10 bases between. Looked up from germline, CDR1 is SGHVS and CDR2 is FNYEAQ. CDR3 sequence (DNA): TGTGCCAGCAGCTCTCCCGACAGCAATGAGCAGTTCTTC. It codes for CASSSPDSNEQFF.

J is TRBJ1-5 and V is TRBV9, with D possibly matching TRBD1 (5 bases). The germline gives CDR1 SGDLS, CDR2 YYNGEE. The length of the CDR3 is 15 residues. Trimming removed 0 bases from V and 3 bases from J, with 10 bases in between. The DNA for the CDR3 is TGTGCCAGCAGCGTAGAGGGAGGGGCCAATCAGCCCCAGCATTTT. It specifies CASSVEGGANQPQHF.

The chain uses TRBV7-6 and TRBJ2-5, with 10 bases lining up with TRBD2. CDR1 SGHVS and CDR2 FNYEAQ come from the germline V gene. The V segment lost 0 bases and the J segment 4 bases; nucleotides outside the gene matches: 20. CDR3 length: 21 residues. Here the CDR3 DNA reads TGTGCCAGCAGCTTAGCGACACCGACTAAGCGGGGGGGCTGGGGAGCAGAGACCCAGTACTTC. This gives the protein CASSLATPTKRGGWGAETQYF.

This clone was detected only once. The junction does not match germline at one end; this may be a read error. CDR3 in DNA: TGCAGCGTTCAAGACAGGGGGTACGGCTATGGCTACACCTTC. This sequence encodes CSVQDRGYGYGYTF. V gene TRBV29-1 combines with J gene TRBJ1-2, with 9 bases identical to TRBD1. Germline assignment: CDR1 SQVTM and CDR2 ANQGSEA. This CDR3 is built from 14 residues.

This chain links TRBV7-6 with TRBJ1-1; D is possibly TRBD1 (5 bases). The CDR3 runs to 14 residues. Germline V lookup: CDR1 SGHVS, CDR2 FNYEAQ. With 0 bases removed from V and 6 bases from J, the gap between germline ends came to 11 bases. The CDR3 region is CASSLARQSSEAFF. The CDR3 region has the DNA TGTGCCAGCAGCTTAGCCCGACAGTCTTCTGAAGCTTTCTTT. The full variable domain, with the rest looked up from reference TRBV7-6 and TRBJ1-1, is GAGVSQSPRYKVTKRGQDVALRCDPISGHVSLYWYRQALGQGPEFLTYFNYEAQQDKSGLPNDRFSAERPEGSISTLTIQRTEQRDSAMYRCASSLARQSSEAFFGQGTRLTVV.

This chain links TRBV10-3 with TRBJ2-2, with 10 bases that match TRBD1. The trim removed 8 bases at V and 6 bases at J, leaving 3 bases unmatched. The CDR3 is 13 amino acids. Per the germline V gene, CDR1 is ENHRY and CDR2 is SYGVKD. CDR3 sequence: CAIGTGVAGELFF. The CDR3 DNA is TGTGCCATCGGGACAGGGGTAGCCGGGGAGCTGTTTTTT.

CDR3 sequence: CASSFRRAGANVLTF. In DNA form, the CDR3 reads TGCGCCAGCAGCTTTCGCCGGGCTGGGGCCAACGTCCTGACTTTC. The chain recombines TRBV5-1 with TRBJ2-6; D gene unclear. The CDR3 contains 15 residues. Trimming removed 2 bases from V and 2 bases from J, with 8 bases in between. Germline lookup yields CDR1 SGHRS and CDR2 YFSETQ.

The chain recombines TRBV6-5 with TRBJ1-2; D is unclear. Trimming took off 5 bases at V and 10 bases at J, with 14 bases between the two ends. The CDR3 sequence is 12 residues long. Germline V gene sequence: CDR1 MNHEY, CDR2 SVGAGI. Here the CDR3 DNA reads TGTGCCAGCAGTGAAGTTTGGAGGTCCTACACCTTC. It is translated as CASSEVWRSYTF.

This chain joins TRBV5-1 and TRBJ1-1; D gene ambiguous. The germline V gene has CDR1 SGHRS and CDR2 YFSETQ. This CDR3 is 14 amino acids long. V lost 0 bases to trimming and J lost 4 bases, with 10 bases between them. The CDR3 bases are TGCGCCAGCAGCTTGGGCGCAGTGGGCACTGAAGCTTTCTTT. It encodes CASSLGAVGTEAFF.

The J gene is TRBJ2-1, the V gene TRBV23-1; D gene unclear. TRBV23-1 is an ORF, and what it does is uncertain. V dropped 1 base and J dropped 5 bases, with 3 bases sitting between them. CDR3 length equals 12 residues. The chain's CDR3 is CASSQYHNEQFF. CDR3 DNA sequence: TGCGCCAGCAGTCAATATCACAATGAGCAGTTCTTC.

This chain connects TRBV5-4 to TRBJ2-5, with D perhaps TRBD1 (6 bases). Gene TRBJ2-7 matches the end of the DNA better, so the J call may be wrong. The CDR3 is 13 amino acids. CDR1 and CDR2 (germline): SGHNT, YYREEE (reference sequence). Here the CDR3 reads CASSLQGGNEQYF. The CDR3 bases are TGTGCCAGCAGCCTGCAAGGGGGAAACGAGCAGTACTTC.

The CDR3 loop is CSVIEGGDYGYTF. The CDR3 DNA reads as TGCAGCGTGATAGAGGGTGGGGACTATGGCTACACCTTC. The chain recombines TRBV29-1 with TRBJ1-2; D remains ambiguous. Germline V lookup: CDR1 SQVTM, CDR2 ANQGSEA. The CDR3 runs 13 residues. V lost 6 bases and J lost 3, with 14 bases in between.

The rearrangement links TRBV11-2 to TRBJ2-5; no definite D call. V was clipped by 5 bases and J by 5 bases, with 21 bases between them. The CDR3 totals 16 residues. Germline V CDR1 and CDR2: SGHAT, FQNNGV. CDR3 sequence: CASSMSLLGSRETQYF. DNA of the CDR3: TGTGCCAGCAGCATGTCTCTTCTTGGGTCTCGGGAGACCCAGTACTTC.

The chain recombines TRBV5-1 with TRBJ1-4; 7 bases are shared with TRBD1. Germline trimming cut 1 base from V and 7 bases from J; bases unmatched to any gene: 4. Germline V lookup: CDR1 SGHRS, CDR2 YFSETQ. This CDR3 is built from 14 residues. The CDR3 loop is CASSLQGGGEKLFF. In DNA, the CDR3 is TGCGCCAGCAGCTTGCAGGGGGGAGGTGAAAAACTGTTTTTT.

CDR3 DNA sequence: TGTGCCAGCAGTTACGAGGCGTCGACCAATGAAAAACTGTTTTTT. Translating gives CASSYEASTNEKLFF. V and J are TRBV6-5 and TRBJ1-4; D gene ambiguous. V lost 2 bases and J 5 bases, leaving 12 bases between the germline ends. CDR1 is MNHEY, CDR2 SVGAGI, per germline. This CDR3 comprises 15 residues.

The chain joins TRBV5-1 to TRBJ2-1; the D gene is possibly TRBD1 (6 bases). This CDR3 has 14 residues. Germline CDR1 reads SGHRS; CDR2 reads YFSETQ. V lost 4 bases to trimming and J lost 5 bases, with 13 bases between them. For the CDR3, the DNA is TGCGCCAGCAGCCGCTCCACAGGGAACAATGAGCAGTTCTTC. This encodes CASSRSTGNNEQFF. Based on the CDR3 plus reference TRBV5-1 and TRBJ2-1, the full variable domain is KAGVTQTPRYLIKTRGQQVTLSCSPISGHRSVSWYQQTPGQGLQFLFEYFSETQRNKGNFPGRFSGRQFSNSRSEMNVSTLELGDSALYLCASSRSTGNNEQFFGPGTRLTVL.